This TCR beta chain was sequenced in a study of blood T cells in healthy people across ages. The CDR3 is made up of 14 amino acids. Germline V gene lookup returns CDR1 SGHTA and CDR2 FQGNSA. Per individual sample, total RNA of at least 6 micrograms was extracted. Points on this clonotype: A much larger clone differs by one base, so this may be a read error.

PCR was performed a second time for about 6 to 12 cycles using a sample-barcoded 5' primer and a J-beta primer mix. TCRdb re-derived calls from the 5' RACE reads in MiXCR, one entry per CDR3 protein. This sample has around 1,900,000 distinct CDR3 sequences, with about two fifths found just once. The sequence came from a human donor in good health. The sequencing input was blood. This chain uses TRBV7-2 with TRBJ2-4; TRBD1 is a possible D gene (6 bases). The J call may not be correct, given that the DNA end is closer to TRBJ2-5. The CDR3 DNA reads TGTGCCAGCAGCTTAAACAGGGACCAAGAGACCCAGTACTTC. This translates into CASSLNRDQETQYF.